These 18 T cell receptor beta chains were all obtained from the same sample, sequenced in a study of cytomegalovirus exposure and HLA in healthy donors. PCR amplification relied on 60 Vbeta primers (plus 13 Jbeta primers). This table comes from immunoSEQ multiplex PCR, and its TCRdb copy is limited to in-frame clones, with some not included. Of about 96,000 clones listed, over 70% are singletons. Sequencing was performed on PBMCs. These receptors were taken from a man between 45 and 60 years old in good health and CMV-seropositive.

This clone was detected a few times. For the CDR3, the DNA is TGTGCCAGCAGCTTCGGGAGGGGCCCTAGCACAGATACGCAGTATTTT. This codes for CASSFGRGPSTDTQYF. The rearrangement uses TRBV7-9 and TRBJ2-3; 8 positions match TRBD2. Germline CDR1 and CDR2: SEHNR and FQNEAQ (reference sequence). CDR3 length equals 16 residues. Trimming at V came to 3 bases and at J to 0 bases, leaving 5 bases not matched to a gene.

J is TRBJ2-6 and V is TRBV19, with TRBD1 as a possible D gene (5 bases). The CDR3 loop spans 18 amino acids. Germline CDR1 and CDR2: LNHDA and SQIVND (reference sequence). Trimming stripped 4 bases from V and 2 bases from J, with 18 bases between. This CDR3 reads CASSTLRTSGPGANVLTF. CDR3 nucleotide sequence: TGTGCCAGTAGTACACTGAGAACCTCAGGGCCTGGGGCCAACGTCCTGACTTTC.

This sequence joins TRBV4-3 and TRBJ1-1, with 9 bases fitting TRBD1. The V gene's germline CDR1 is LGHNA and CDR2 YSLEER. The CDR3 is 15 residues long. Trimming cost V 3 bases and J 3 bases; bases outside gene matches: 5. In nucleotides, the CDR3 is TGCGCCAGCAGCCACGGGACAGGGCGTTACACTGAAGCTTTCTTT. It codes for CASSHGTGRYTEAFF.

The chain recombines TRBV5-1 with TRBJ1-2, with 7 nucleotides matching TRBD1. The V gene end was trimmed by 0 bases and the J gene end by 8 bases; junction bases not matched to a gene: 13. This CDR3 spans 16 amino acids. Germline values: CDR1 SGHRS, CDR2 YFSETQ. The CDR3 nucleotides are TGCGCCAGCAGCTTGGCTTACACAGGGGATCCTCGAGGCTACACCTTC. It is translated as CASSLAYTGDPRGYTF.

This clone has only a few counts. The CDR3 nucleotides read TGTGCCAGCAAAGACATCCCTGAAGCTTTCTTT. This gives the protein CASKDIPEAFF. The chain links TRBV27 to TRBJ1-1; D ambiguous. V lost 7 bases, J lost 6 bases, and 9 bases lay in between. This CDR3 has 11 residues. Germline CDR1 reads MNHEY; CDR2 reads SMNVEV (reference sequence).

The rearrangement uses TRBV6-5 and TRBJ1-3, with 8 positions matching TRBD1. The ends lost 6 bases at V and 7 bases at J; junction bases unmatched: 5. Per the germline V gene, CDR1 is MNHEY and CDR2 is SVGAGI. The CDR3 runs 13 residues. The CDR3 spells CASRRTGSNTIYF. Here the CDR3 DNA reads TGTGCCAGCAGGAGGACAGGGTCGAACACCATATATTTT.

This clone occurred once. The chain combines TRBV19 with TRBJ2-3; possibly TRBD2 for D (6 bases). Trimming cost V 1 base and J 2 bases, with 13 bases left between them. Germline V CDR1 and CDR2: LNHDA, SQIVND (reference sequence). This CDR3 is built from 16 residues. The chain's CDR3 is CASSIVSGVSTDTQYF. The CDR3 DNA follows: TGTGCCAGTAGTATAGTGTCGGGGGTATCCACAGATACGCAGTATTTT.

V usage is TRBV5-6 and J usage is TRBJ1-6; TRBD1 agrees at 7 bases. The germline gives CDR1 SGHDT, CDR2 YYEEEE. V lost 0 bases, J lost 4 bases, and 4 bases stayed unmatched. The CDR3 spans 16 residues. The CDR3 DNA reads TGTGCCAGCAGCTTGGGACAGGGAAAGTATAATTCACCCCTCCACTTT. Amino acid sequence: CASSLGQGKYNSPLHF. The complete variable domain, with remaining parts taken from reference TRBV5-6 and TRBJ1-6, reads DAGVTQSPTHLIKTRGQQVTLRCSPKSGHDTVSWYQQALGQGPQFIFQYYEEEERQRGNFPDRFSGHQFPNYSSELNVNALLLGDSALYLCASSLGQGKYNSPLHFGNGTRLTVT.

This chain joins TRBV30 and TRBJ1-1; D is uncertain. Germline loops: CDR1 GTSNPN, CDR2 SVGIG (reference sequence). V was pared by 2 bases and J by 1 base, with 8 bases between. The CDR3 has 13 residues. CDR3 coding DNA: TGTGCCTGGAGTTTCCAGGAGAACACTGAAGCTTTCTTT. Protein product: CAWSFQENTEAFF.

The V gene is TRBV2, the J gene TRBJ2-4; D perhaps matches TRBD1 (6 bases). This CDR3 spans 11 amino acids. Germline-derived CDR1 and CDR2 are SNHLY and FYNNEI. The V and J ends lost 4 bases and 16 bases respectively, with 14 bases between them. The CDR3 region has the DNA TGTGCCAGCAGTGTAGGGACAATCCGATACTTC. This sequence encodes CASSVGTIRYF.

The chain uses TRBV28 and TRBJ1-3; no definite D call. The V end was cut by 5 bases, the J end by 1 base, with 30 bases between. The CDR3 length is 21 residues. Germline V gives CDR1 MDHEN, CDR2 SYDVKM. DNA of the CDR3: TGTGCCAGCAGTATACCCCCGGGAAGGGTACAAGTAAACTGGTCTGGAAACACCATATATTTT. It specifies CASSIPPGRVQVNWSGNTIYF.

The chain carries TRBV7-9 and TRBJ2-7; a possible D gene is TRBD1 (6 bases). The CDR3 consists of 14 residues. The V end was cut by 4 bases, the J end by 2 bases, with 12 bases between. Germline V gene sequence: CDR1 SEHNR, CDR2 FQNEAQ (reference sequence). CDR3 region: CASSSGTNPYEQYF. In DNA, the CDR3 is TGTGCCAGCAGCTCCGGGACAAATCCCTACGAGCAGTACTTC.

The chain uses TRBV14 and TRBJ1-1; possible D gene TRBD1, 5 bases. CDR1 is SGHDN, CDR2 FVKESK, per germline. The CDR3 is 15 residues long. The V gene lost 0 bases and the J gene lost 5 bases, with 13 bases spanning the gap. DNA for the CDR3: TGTGCCAGCAGCCAAGAAGAGACGGAGGGGACTGAAGCTTTCTTT. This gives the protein CASSQEETEGTEAFF. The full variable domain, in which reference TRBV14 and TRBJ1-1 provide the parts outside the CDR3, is EAGVTQFPSHSVIEKGQTVTLRCDPISGHDNLYWYRRVMGKEIKFLLHFVKESKQDESGMPNNRFLAERTGGTYSTLKVQPAELEDSGVYFCASSQEETEGTEAFFGQGTRLTVV.

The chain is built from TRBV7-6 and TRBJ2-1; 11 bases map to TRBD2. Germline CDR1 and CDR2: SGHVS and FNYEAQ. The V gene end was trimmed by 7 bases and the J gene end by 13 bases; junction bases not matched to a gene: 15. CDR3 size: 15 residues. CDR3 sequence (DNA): TGTGCCAGCACTCTGACTAGCGGGGTTGGGTTTAATCAGTTCTTC. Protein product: CASTLTSGVGFNQFF.

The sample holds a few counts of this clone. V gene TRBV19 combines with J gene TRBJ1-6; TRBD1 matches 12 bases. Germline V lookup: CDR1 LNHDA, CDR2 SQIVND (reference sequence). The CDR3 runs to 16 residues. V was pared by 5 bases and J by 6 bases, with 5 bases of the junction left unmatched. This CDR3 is CASSSGQGAPNSPLHF. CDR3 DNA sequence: TGTGCCAGTAGTTCGGGACAGGGGGCGCCTAATTCACCCCTCCACTTT.

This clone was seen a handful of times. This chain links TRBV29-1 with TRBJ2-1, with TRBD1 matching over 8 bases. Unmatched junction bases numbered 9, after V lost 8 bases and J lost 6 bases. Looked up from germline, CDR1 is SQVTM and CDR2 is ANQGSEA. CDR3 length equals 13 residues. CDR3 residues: CSSGITGGNEQFF. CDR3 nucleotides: TGCAGCTCCGGAATCACAGGGGGCAATGAGCAGTTCTTC.

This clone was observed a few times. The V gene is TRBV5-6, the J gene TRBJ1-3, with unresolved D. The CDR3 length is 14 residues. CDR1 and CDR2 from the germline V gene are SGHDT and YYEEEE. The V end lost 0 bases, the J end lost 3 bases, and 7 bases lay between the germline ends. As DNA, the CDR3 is TGTGCCAGCAGCTTGGGCCTAGGTGGAAACACCATATATTTT. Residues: CASSLGLGGNTIYF.

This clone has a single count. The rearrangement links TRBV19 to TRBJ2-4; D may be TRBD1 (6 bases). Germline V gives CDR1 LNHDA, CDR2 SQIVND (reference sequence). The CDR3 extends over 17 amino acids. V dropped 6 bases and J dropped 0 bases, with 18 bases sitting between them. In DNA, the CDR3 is TGTGCCAGTAGCCACACCGGACAGCTAATAGCCAAAAACATTCAGTACTTC. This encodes CASSHTGQLIAKNIQYF. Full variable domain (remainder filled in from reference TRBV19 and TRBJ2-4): DGGITQSPKYLFRKEGQNVTLSCEQNLNHDAMYWYRQDPGQGLRLIYYSQIVNDFQKGDIAEGYSVSREKKESFPLTVTSAQKNPTAFYLCASSHTGQLIAKNIQYFGAGTRLSVL.